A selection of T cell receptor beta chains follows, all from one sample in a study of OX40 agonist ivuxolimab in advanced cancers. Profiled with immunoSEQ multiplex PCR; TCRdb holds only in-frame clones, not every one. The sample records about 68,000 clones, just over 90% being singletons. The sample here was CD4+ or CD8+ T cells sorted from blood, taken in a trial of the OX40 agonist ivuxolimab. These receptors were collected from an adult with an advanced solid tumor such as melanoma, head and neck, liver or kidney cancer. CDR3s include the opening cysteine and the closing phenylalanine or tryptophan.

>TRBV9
CASSVGAAPSYNEQFF
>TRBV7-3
CASSWGLAITDTQYF
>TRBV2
CASSEHTGTLNTEAFF
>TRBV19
CASSITGTGYGYTF
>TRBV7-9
CATAPLGELFF
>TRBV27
CASRPPGRNNEQFF
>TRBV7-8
CASSVTGTLDYEQYF
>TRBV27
CASRGGGEITEAFF
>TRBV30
CAWGDRVGTEAFF
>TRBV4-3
CASSQDRGSSYEQYF
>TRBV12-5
CASGLSPAEAFF
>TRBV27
CASSLGQGFQPQHF
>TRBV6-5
CASSYLVPESAYEQYF
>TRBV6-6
CASSWDTQETQYF
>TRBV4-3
CASSQDVGTGINYGYTF
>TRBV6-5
CASSYSDDGARTQYF
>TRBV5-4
CASSGGLAGGRTDTQYF
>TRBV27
CASAGGRATYEQYF
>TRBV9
CASSVALGTTEAFF
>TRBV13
CASSLSTGEYGYTF
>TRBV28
CASSLAGEYGNEQFF
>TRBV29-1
CSVEFLAGGTITDTQYF
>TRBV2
CASISEGDEQYF
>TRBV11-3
CASSYRGNTEAFF
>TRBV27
CASSLAGPHYGYTF
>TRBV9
CASSEPTSGMADTQYF
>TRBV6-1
CASSGLAGGVGTGELFF
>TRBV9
CASSVEGVNEQFF
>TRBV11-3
CASSDPFFTGGEAFF
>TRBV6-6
CASSYVSAGTGELFF
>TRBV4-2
CASSLGARLAGEWELFF
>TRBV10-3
CAISAEHTEAFF
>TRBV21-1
CASSSRRSNQPQHF
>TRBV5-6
CASSEEGRSYEQYF
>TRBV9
CASSGNVGDVEINEKLFF
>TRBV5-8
CASGSQLAVKSYEQYF
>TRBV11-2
CASSWGRLSSYEQYF
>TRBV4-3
CASSQDLAGGSFTYEQYF
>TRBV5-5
CASSLGVGLEAFF
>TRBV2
CASSEALAEETQYF
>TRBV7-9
CASSSTGTGSYNSPLHF
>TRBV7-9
CASSSAGTGYEQYF
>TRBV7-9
CASSPIDGGLEGKEQYF
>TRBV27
CASSRRQGSQPQHF
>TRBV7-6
CASSLASGTDTQYF
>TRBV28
CASSFRVNYGYTF
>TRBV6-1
CASSELAGGPQETQYF
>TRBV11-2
CASSLDSGSRGFYEQYF
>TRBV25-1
CASSLANTEAFF
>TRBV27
CASSWGAAEQFF
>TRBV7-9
CASSLAPKNTGELFF
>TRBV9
CASSPWGASAAKNIQYF
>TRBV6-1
CASSEAPGTFNGYTF